The clone carrying this T cell receptor beta chain was seen a few times. CDR3 length: 11 residues. Trimming cost V 1 base and J 9 bases, with 4 bases left between them. Germline V gives CDR1 LNHDA, CDR2 SQIVND (reference sequence). Cells sorted as Tregs were CD4+, CD25+ and CD127-/low. TCRdb re-called the 5' RACE reads with MiXCR, one entry per CDR3 protein. The sample includes about 55,000 distinct CDR3 sequences, less than 25% of them seen just once. Sequencing used tumor-infiltrating Tregs sorted from the breast tumor. This sequence joins TRBV19 and TRBJ2-1; D remains unclear. This receptor was obtained from a female donor with breast cancer. The CDR3 region is CASSIAGEQFF. In nucleotides, the CDR3 is TGTGCCAGTAGTATAGCGGGTGAGCAGTTCTTC.